One and the same sample provided the 13 T cell receptor beta chains below, sequenced in a study of cytomegalovirus exposure and HLA in healthy donors. PCR amplification relied on 60 Vbeta primers (plus 13 Jbeta primers). TCRdb's table, derived via immunoSEQ multiplex PCR, lists solely in-frame clones and lacks some. The sample lists some 140,000 clones, around four fifths occurring once. The specimen was PBMCs. The receptors come from a male donor in good health and CMV-seropositive.

This clone was counted a single time. The V call is TRBV9, the J call TRBJ2-1; the match to TRBD2 covers 7 bases. CDR1 is SGDLS and CDR2 is YYNGEE in the germline V gene. The junction had 11 bases not matched to a gene; V was cut back by 0 bases and J by 8 bases. The CDR3 runs to 16 residues. The CDR3 nucleotides are TGTGCCAGCAGCGTAGAGACTAGCCGGAGAGTCGATGAGCAGTTCTTC. This sequence encodes CASSVETSRRVDEQFF.

The rearrangement joins TRBV6-1 to TRBJ1-5; D possibly corresponds to TRBD1 (6 bases). The germline V gene has CDR1 MNHNS and CDR2 SASEGT. Trimming removed 3 bases from V and 4 bases from J, with 10 bases in between. The CDR3 spans 14 residues. As DNA, the CDR3 is TGTGCCAGCAGTGACAGGGGAGGGAATCAGCCCCAGCATTTT. Its protein is CASSDRGGNQPQHF.

This rearrangement joins TRBV5-6 to TRBJ1-1, with TRBD1 matching over 9 bases. CDR1 and CDR2 from the germline V gene are SGHDT and YYEEEE. The CDR3 is 14 amino acids. With 1 base clipped from V and 5 bases from J, the junction kept 3 bases outside the gene matches. This chain's CDR3 is CASSLLGQGTEAFF. The CDR3 nucleotides are TGTGCCAGCAGCTTGCTCGGACAGGGGACTGAAGCTTTCTTT.

V usage is TRBV11-1 and J usage is TRBJ2-7; 7 bases fit TRBD2. In germline, CDR1 is SGHAT, CDR2 FQDESV (reference sequence). The CDR3 contains 15 residues. With V trimmed by 3 bases and J by 6 bases, 11 bases remained unmatched. The DNA of the CDR3 is TGTGCCAGCAGCTTGCGTGGCATAAGCGGGACCGAGCAGTACTTC. It is translated as CASSLRGISGTEQYF. Using reference TRBV11-1 and TRBJ2-7 for the parts outside the CDR3, the full variable domain is EAEVAQSPRYKITEKSQAVAFWCDPISGHATLYWYRQILGQGPELLVQFQDESVVDDSQLPKDRFSAERLKGVDSTLKIQPAELGDSAMYLCASSLRGISGTEQYFGPGTRLTVT.

V usage is TRBV7-9 and J usage is TRBJ2-3; possibly TRBD1 for D (6 bases). The CDR3 extends over 15 amino acids. Germline V gene lookup returns CDR1 SEHNR and CDR2 FQNEAQ (reference sequence). Trimming pared 1 base from V and 2 bases from J, leaving 10 bases between. CDR3 nucleotides: TGTGCCAGCAGCTTAGAAGGGGGTTACACAGATACGCAGTATTTT. This translates into CASSLEGGYTDTQYF.

V usage is TRBV5-6 and J usage is TRBJ2-7; a possible D gene is TRBD2 (5 bases). The germline V gene encodes CDR1 SGHDT and CDR2 YYEEEE. The CDR3 has 14 amino acids. Trimming shortened V by 3 bases and J by 3 bases, and 13 bases separated the two germline ends. The DNA for the CDR3 is TGTGCCAGCAGCTATAATCGGGGTTACTACGAGCAGTACTTC. It yields the protein CASSYNRGYYEQYF.

This chain's CDR3 is CASSSLLNTGELFF. DNA for the CDR3: TGTGCCAGTAGTTCGTTGTTGAACACCGGGGAGCTGTTTTTT. This sequence joins TRBV19 and TRBJ2-2; D unresolved. There are 14 residues in the CDR3. V was cut by 5 bases and J by 1 base, with 8 bases left in between. Germline V gene data show CDR1 as LNHDA and CDR2 as SQIVND (reference sequence). Supplemented by reference TRBV19 and TRBJ2-2, the full variable domain reads DGGITQSPKYLFRKEGQNVTLSCEQNLNHDAMYWYRQDPGQGLRLIYYSQIVNDFQKGDIAEGYSVSREKKESFPLTVTSAQKNPTAFYLCASSSLLNTGELFFGEGSRLTVL.

This clone was seen more than once but under ten times. This sequence joins TRBV5-6 and TRBJ2-1; 13 bases are a match to TRBD2. Germline V gene data show CDR1 as SGHDT and CDR2 as YYEEEE. The V and J ends lost 5 bases and 3 bases, in that order; junction bases with no gene match: 11. This CDR3 is built from 18 residues. The CDR3 DNA sequence: TGTGCCAGCAGTTCCGGGACTAGCGGGACCCCCTACTACAATGAGCAGTTCTTC. This translates into CASSSGTSGTPYYNEQFF.

This clone came up once. V and J are TRBV19 and TRBJ2-7; D is unresolved. Germline lookup yields CDR1 LNHDA and CDR2 SQIVND (reference sequence). Trimming left V 3 bases short and J 4 bases short, with 10 bases between. CDR3 length: 13 amino acids. Here the CDR3 DNA reads TGTGCCAGTAGTATTAGTCTTTTTTACGAGCAGTACTTC. As protein: CASSISLFYEQYF.

The rearrangement links TRBV19 to TRBJ2-7, with 10 bases fitting TRBD1. Germline V gene data show CDR1 as LNHDA and CDR2 as SQIVND (reference sequence). V lost 3 bases to trimming and J lost 4 bases; unmatched junction nucleotides: 9. The CDR3 runs 16 residues. CDR3 protein: CASSILWGQGSYEQYF. The CDR3 region has the DNA TGTGCCAGTAGTATTTTGTGGGGACAGGGGTCGTACGAGCAGTACTTC. The whole variable domain, filled in from reference TRBV19 and TRBJ2-7, reads DGGITQSPKYLFRKEGQNVTLSCEQNLNHDAMYWYRQDPGQGLRLIYYSQIVNDFQKGDIAEGYSVSREKKESFPLTVTSAQKNPTAFYLCASSILWGQGSYEQYFGPGTRLTVT.

V and J are TRBV9 and TRBJ2-1; 7 positions match TRBD2. This CDR3 region has 13 residues. Germline trimming cut 6 bases from V and 11 bases from J; bases unmatched to any gene: 11. CDR1 is SGDLS and CDR2 is YYNGEE in the germline V gene. Written as DNA, the CDR3 is TGTGCCAGCAACCCTAATGAAGCGGGAAAGCAGTTCTTC. Protein sequence: CASNPNEAGKQFF.

This clone was seen a single time. The chain combines TRBV5-6 with TRBJ2-1; 7 bases fit TRBD2. The CDR3 has 17 amino acids. After removal of 4 bases from V and 2 bases from J, the junction contained 12 bases not matched to a gene. CDR1 and CDR2 (germline): SGHDT, YYEEEE. This CDR3 reads CASSHPLASSAYNEQFF. CDR3 nucleotide sequence: TGTGCCAGCAGCCACCCACTAGCGTCGAGCGCCTACAATGAGCAGTTCTTC.

The chain couples TRBV7-3 to TRBJ2-3; TRBD1 might be the D (8 bases). The CDR3 is 15 residues long. Germline V CDR1 and CDR2: SGHTA, FQGTGA. Trimming cost V 5 bases and J 2 bases, with 14 bases left between them. The CDR3 DNA is TGTGCCAGCAGCACAGGGGGGGATAACACAGATACGCAGTATTTT. It is translated as CASSTGGDNTDTQYF.